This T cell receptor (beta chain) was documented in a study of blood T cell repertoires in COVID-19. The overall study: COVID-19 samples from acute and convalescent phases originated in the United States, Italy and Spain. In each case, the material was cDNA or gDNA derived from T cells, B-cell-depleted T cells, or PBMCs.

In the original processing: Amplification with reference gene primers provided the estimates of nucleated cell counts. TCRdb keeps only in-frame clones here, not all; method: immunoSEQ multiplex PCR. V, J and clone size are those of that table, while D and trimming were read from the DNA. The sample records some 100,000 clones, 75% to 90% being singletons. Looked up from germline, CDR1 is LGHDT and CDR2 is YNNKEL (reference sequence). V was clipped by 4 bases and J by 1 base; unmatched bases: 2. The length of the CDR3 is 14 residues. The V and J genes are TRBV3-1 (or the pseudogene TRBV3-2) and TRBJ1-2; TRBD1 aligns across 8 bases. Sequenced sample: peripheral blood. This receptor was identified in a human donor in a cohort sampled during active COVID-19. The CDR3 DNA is TGTGCCAGCAGCCGAGACAGGGGTAACTATGGCTACACCTTC. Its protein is CASSRDRGNYGYTF.